This T cell receptor beta chain was sequenced during a study of T cells after yellow fever vaccination. Using its own MiXCR run on the 5' RACE reads, TCRdb lists one record per CDR3 protein. The sample has just over 300,000 distinct CDR3 sequences; about 3.5% are singletons. This clonotype was seen only a few times. The material sequenced was PBMCs, taken on the day of the yellow fever booster vaccination. The TCR was taken from a young man who received the YFV17D yellow fever vaccine.

The CDR3 spells CASTSGQAYGYTF. CDR3 sequence (DNA): TGCGCCAGCACCTCTGGGCAGGCCTATGGCTACACCTTC. The genes are TRBV5-1 and TRBJ1-2; D unclear. Germline CDR1 and CDR2: SGHRS and YFSETQ. The V and J ends lost 6 bases and 4 bases respectively, with 13 bases between them. The CDR3 sequence is 13 residues long.